This T cell receptor beta chain was observed in a study of blood T cell repertoires in COVID-19. The overall study: Material from acute and convalescent COVID-19 was sourced from the United States, Italy and Spain.

Source study methods: It was from reference gene primer amplification that nucleated cell counts were estimated. This table comes from immunoSEQ multiplex PCR, and its TCRdb copy is limited to in-frame clones, with some not included. V and J calls and clone size are copied from that table; D and trimming were computed from the DNA. This table holds 150,000 to 200,000 clones, approximately 90% found once. This CDR3 contains 14 residues. Trimming cost V 6 bases and J 2 bases, with 13 bases left between them. CDR1 is MNHNS and CDR2 is SASEGT in the germline V gene. The specimen sequenced was peripheral blood. The sequence was collected from a woman aged 18-29 years who had recovered from COVID-19. This rearrangement joins TRBV6-1 to TRBJ2-5; possibly TRBD1 for D (6 bases). The CDR3 region has the DNA TGTGCCAGCAGGGAAACCGGGACACAAGAGACCCAGTACTTC. Encoded protein: CASRETGTQETQYF.